This TCR beta chain was observed in a study of graft-versus-host responses after intestinal transplantation (dated by TCRdb to the early 2020s). Turning to the overall study: Multivisceral, liver-intestinal, or isolated intestinal transplants were received by the recipients. All recipients received anti-thymocyte globulin induction followed by maintenance tacrolimus and steroids for 3 to 4 years. A peak of at least 4% donor T cells among recipient peripheral blood mononuclear cells was the definition used for donor T cell macrochimerism. Rather than being sequenced by the commercial service, samples from a few later patients were sequenced in-house on an Illumina MiSeq and processed with MiXCR. The cohort enrolled about two dozen intestinal transplant recipients including one retransplant, and a few patients lacking pretransplant specimens were excluded. Graft-versus-host and host-versus-graft alloreactive T cell clones were tracked in the graft, circulation and bone marrow after intestinal transplantation using bulk TCR-beta CDR3 sequencing. Alloreactive clones were identified by sequencing pre-transplant mixed lymphocyte reaction products and comparing these products with unstimulated pre-transplant donor and recipient T cells.

This clone was picked up a small number of times. There is no known antigen for this receptor. No much larger clonotype is one base removed from it; base qualities were not supplied. Findings and caveats that apply to the study as a whole: Early after transplant, peak levels of circulating GvH clones were associated with declines in HvG clones. Conclusions were limited by the relatively low number and heterogeneity of intestinal transplant patients. GvH clones turned up in recipient bone marrow, with some appearing earlier in ileal mucosa or blood, a pattern consistent with an intestinal mucosal origin. High GvH to HvG T cell clonal ratios were observed in the allografts of patients with donor T cell macrochimerism.

From cysteine to phenylalanine, the CDR3 is 15 amino acids long. The CDR3 DNA has 45 bases and is translated from base 1. Compared with germline, V lacks 5 bases and J lacks 15 bases; bases without a gene match: 10. The germline V gene encodes CDR1 MNHEY and CDR2 SVGAGI. The library came from the immunoSEQ multiplex PCR assay. For most patients, genomic DNA was isolated with the Qiagen DNeasy Blood and Tissue Kit and sent frozen to Adaptive Biotechnologies for TCR sequencing. High-throughput TCR-beta CDR3 sequencing of genomic DNA from most patients was performed by Adaptive Biotechnologies. Turning to the authors' computational methods: Adaptive's ImmunoSEQ software supplied the TCR sequencing data for around 17 patients, while MiXCR and VDJtools were used to process three other patients. CD4 versus CD8 sorting errors were corrected by removing sequences found in both subsets at a frequency ratio below 5:1. Because the origin of CDR3 nucleotide sequences shared between donor and recipient could not be assigned, those sequences were removed. To be classed as alloreactive, a clone needed at least 2-fold expansion over unstimulated cells and a minimum CFSE-low frequency of 0.002% (template counts) or 0.001% (read counts). Mappable clones were those detected in sequenced pre-transplant spleen, lymph node, or MLR CFSE-low populations of the donor or recipient. Cumulative frequency of alloreactive clones was calculated as a percentage of all sequences weighted by copy number. As stored in TCRdb, this immuneACCESS dataset retains in-frame rearrangements with V and J assigned. A fraction of the clones does not appear; measured against another copy, unresolved V genes explain less than half of the discrepancy, and the remainder lacks a known reason. The DNA was the basis for D and trimming; V, J and clone size are from that table. The sample table lists 55,000 to 75,000 clones, about 80% of them with a count of one. 0.35% to 0.5% of the sample is in the top ten clones.

This specimen's time point label, interpreted: cells obtained before transplantation from donor or recipient. CD3+CD4+ and CD3+CD8+ populations were FACS-sorted from unstimulated pre-transplant donor and recipient cells taken from spleen or lymph nodes. Sequenced here: unstimulated CD4+ T cells sorted from spleen or lymph node cells, sampled before transplant. This TCR derives from a human donor who was the organ donor for an intestinal transplant. This sequence uses TRBV6-5 and TRBJ2-2; 15 central nucleotides agree with TRBD2. In nucleotide form, the sequence is TGTGCCAGCAGTCGGACTAGCGGGGGGGTGGGGAATTTGTTTTTT. The translation is CASSRTSGGVGNLFF.